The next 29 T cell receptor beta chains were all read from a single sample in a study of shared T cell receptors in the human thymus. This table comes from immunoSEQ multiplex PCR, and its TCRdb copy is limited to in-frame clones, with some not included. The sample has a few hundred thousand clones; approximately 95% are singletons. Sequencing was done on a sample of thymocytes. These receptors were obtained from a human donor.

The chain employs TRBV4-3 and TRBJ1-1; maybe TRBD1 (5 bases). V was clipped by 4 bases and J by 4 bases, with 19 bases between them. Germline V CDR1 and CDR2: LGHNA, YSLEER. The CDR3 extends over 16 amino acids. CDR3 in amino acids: CASSPRVRELITEAFF. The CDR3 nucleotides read TGCGCCAGCAGCCCCCGAGTCAGGGAGTTAATCACTGAAGCTTTCTTT.

CDR3 nucleotides: TGTGCCAGTAGTATAGGGGGCAGCCCGGATGGCTACACCTTC. Amino acid sequence: CASSIGGSPDGYTF. The rearrangement links TRBV19 to TRBJ1-2, with D perhaps TRBD1 (5 bases). Germline V gene data show CDR1 as LNHDA and CDR2 as SQIVND (reference sequence). CDR3 length equals 14 residues. V was cut by 1 base and J by 6 bases, with 12 bases left in between.

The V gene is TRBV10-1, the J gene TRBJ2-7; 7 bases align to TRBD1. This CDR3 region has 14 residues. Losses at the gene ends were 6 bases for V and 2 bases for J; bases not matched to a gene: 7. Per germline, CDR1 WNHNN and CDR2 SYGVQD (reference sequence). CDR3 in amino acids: CASRAGTAAYEQYF. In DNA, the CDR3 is TGCGCCAGCAGAGCCGGGACAGCCGCCTACGAGCAGTACTTC.

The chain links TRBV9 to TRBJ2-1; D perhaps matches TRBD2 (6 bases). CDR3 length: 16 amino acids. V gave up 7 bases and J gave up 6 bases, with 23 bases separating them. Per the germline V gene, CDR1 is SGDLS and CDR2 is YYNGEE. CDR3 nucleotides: TGTGCCAGCCACCCGCCCCCCGGCGGGACCCTCAATGAGCAGTTCTTC. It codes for CASHPPPGGTLNEQFF.

As DNA, the CDR3 is TGTGCCAGTAGTCCGGGACTAGCGGCCTACAATGAGCAGTTCTTC. Residues: CASSPGLAAYNEQFF. The rearrangement uses TRBV19 and TRBJ2-1; TRBD2 matches 11 bases. The V segment lost 5 bases and the J segment 2 bases; nucleotides outside the gene matches: 2. Germline V gene data show CDR1 as LNHDA and CDR2 as SQIVND (reference sequence). CDR3 size: 15 residues.

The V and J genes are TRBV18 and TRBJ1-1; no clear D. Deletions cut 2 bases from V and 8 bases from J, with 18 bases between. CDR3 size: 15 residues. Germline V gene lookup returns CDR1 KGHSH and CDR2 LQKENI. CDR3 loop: CASSPKGVWVAEAFF. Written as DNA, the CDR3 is TGTGCCAGCTCACCAAAGGGCGTATGGGTGGCCGAAGCTTTCTTT.

CDR3 bases: TGTGCCAGCAGCTCCCGGAATGTCTATGGCTACACCTTC. Protein sequence: CASSSRNVYGYTF. The rearrangement uses TRBV6-1 and TRBJ1-2; no clear D gene. Germline V gives CDR1 MNHNS, CDR2 SASEGT. V was clipped by 6 bases and J by 4 bases, with 12 bases between them. The CDR3 length is 13 residues.

The DNA for the CDR3 is TGTGCCAGCACCTTCAAGGACAGGGACACTGAAGCTTTCTTT. It is translated as CASTFKDRDTEAFF. This chain joins TRBV7-9 and TRBJ1-1; 8 bases are a match to TRBD1. Unmatched junction bases numbered 7, after V lost 7 bases and J lost 3 bases. Germline V gene sequence: CDR1 SEHNR, CDR2 FQNEAQ (reference sequence). CDR3 size: 14 residues. The complete variable domain, with remaining parts taken from reference TRBV7-9 and TRBJ1-1, reads DTGVSQNPRHKITKRGQNVTFRCDPISEHNRLYWYRQTLGQGPEFLTYFQNEAQLEKSRLLSDRFSAERPKGSFSTLEIQRTEQGDSAMYLCASTFKDRDTEAFFGQGTRLTVV.

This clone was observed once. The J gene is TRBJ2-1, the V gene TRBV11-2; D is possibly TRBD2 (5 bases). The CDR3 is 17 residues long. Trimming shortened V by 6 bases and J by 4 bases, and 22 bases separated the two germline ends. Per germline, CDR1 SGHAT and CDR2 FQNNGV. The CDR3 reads CASSPGESGPRYNEQFF. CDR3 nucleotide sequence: TGTGCCAGCAGTCCCGGTGAAAGCGGCCCTAGGTACAATGAGCAGTTCTTC.

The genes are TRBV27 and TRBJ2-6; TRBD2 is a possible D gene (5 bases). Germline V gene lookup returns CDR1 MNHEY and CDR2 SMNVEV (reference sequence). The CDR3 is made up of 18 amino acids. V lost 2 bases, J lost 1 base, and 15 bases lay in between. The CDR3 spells CASSLHGLEDSGANVLTF. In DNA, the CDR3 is TGTGCCAGCAGTTTACACGGACTTGAAGATTCTGGGGCCAACGTCCTGACTTTC.

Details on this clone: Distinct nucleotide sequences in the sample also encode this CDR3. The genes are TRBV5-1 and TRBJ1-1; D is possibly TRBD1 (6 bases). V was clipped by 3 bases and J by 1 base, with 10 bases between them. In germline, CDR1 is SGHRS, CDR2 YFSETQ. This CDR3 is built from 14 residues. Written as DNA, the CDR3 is TGCGCCAGCAGCTCCCCAGGGGAGAACACTGAAGCTTTCTTT. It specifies CASSSPGENTEAFF.

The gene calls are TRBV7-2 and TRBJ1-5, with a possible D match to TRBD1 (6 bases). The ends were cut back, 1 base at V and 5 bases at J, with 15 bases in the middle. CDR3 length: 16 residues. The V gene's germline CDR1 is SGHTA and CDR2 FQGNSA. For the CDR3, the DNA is TGTGCCAGCAGCTTAGAAGGGCAGGGGTACTATCAGCCCCAGCATTTT. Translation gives CASSLEGQGYYQPQHF.

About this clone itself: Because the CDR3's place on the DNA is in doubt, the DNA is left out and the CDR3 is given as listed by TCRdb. The CDR3: CASRQFFGFWGGELFF. The chain recombines TRBV7-6 with TRBJ2-2. The CDR3 length equals 16 residues, ends included. Per the germline V gene, CDR1 is SGHVS and CDR2 is FNYEAQ.

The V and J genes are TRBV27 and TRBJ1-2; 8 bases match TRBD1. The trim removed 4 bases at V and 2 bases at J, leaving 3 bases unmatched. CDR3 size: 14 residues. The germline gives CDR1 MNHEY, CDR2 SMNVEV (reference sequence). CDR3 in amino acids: CASSSRTGNYGYTF. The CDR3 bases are TGTGCCAGCAGTTCCAGGACAGGGAACTATGGCTACACCTTC.

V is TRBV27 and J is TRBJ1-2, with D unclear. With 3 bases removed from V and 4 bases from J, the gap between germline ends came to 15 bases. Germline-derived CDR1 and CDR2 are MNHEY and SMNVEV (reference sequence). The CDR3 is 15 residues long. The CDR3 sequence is CASSFREEGAYGYTF. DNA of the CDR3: TGTGCCAGCAGTTTCCGGGAAGAGGGAGCCTATGGCTACACCTTC.

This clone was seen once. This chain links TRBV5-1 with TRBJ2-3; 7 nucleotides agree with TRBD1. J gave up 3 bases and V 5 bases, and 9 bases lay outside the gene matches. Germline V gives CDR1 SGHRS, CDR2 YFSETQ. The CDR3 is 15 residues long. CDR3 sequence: CASRIQGVGTDTQYF. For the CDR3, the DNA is TGCGCCAGCAGAATCCAGGGGGTTGGGACAGATACGCAGTATTTT.

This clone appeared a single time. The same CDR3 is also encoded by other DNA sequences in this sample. The chain's CDR3 is CASSLADYNEQFF. The CDR3 bases are TGCGCCAGCAGCTTGGCCGATTACAATGAGCAGTTCTTC. The chain recombines TRBV5-1 with TRBJ2-1; D unclear. Germline values: CDR1 SGHRS, CDR2 YFSETQ. The CDR3 is 13 residues long. The V gene lost 0 bases and the J gene lost 4 bases, with 5 bases spanning the gap.

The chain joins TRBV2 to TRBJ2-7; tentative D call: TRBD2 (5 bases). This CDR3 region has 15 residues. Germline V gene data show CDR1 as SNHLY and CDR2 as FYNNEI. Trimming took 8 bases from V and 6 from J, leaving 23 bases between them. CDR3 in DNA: TGTGCCAGCGCGGCGAGCGGAGAGGGTCTCTGCGAGCAGTACTTC. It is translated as CASAASGEGLCEQYF.

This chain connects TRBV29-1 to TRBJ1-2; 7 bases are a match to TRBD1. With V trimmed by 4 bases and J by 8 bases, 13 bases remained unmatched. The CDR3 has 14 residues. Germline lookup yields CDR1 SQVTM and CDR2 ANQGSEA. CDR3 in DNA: TGCAGCGTTGTAACAGGGGAGGGCCCTCTCGGCTACACCTTC. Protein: CSVVTGEGPLGYTF. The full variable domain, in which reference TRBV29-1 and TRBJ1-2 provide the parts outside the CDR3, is SAVISQKPSRDICQRGTSLTIQCQVDSQVTMMFWYRQQPGQSLTLIATANQGSEATYESGFVIDKFPISRPNLTFSTLTVSNMSPEDSSIYLCSVVTGEGPLGYTFGSGTRLTVV.

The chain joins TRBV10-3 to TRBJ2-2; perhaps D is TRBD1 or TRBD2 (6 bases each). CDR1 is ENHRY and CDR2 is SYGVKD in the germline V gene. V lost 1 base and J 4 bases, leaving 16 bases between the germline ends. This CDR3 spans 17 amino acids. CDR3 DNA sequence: TGTGCCATCAGTGAGTTCGGGCTAGGGGGGAGCACCGGGGAGCTGTTTTTT. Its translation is CAISEFGLGGSTGELFF.

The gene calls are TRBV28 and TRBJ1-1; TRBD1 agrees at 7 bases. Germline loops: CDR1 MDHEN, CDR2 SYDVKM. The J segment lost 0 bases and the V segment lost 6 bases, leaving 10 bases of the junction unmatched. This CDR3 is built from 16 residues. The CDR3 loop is CASSPNRDRMNTEAFF. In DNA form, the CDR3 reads TGTGCCAGCAGCCCCAACCGGGACAGAATGAACACTGAAGCTTTCTTT.

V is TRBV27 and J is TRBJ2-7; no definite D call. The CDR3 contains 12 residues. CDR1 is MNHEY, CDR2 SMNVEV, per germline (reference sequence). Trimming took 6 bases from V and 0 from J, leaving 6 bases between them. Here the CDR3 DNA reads TGTGCCAGCAGGGCCCTCTCCTACGAGCAGTACTTC. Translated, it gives CASRALSYEQYF.

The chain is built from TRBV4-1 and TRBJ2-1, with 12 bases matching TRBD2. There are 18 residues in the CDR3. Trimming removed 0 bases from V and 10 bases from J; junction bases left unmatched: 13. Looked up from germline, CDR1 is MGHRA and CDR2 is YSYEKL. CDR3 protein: CASSQEWRRLAGVQEQFF. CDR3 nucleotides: TGCGCCAGCAGCCAAGAATGGAGGCGACTAGCGGGAGTACAGGAGCAGTTCTTC.

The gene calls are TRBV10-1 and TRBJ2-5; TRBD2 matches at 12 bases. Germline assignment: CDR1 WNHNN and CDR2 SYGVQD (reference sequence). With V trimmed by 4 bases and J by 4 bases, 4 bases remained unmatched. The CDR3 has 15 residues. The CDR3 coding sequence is TGCGCCAGCAGTGTACTAGCGGGAGGCGGAGAGACCCAGTACTTC. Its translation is CASSVLAGGGETQYF.

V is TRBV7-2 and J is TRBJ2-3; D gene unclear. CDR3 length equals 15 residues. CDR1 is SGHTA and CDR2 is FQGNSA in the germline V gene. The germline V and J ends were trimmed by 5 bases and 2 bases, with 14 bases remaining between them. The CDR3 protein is CASSPPRVPTDTQYF. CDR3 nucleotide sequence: TGTGCCAGCAGCCCCCCCCGGGTGCCCACAGATACGCAGTATTTT.

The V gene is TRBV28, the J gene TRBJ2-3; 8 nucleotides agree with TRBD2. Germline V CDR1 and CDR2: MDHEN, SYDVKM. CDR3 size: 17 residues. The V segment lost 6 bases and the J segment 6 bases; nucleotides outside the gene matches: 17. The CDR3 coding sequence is TGTGCCAGCAGCTCGGTCCTACGGGAGGGCCCCTGGGATACGCAGTATTTT. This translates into CASSSVLREGPWDTQYF.

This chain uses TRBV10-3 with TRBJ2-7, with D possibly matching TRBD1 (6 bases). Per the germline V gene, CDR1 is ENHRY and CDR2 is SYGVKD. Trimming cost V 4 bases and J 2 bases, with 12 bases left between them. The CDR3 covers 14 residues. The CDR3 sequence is CAISVLQGAYEQYF. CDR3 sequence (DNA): TGTGCCATCAGTGTCCTACAGGGCGCCTACGAGCAGTACTTC.

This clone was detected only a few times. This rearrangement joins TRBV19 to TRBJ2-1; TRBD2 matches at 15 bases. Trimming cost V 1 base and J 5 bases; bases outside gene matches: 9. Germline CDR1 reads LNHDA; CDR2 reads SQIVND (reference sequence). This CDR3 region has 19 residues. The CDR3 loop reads CASSIGTSGRARVDNEQFF. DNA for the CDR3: TGTGCCAGTAGTATAGGGACTAGCGGGAGGGCCAGGGTGGACAATGAGCAGTTCTTC. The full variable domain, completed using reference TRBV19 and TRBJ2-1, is DGGITQSPKYLFRKEGQNVTLSCEQNLNHDAMYWYRQDPGQGLRLIYYSQIVNDFQKGDIAEGYSVSREKKESFPLTVTSAQKNPTAFYLCASSIGTSGRARVDNEQFFGPGTRLTVL.

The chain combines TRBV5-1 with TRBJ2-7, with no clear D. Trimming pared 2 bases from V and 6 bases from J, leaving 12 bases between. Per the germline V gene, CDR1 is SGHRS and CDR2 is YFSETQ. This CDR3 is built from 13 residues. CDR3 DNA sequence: TGCGCCAGCAGCTTAACCCAGACTTCCGAGCAGTACTTC. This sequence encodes CASSLTQTSEQYF.